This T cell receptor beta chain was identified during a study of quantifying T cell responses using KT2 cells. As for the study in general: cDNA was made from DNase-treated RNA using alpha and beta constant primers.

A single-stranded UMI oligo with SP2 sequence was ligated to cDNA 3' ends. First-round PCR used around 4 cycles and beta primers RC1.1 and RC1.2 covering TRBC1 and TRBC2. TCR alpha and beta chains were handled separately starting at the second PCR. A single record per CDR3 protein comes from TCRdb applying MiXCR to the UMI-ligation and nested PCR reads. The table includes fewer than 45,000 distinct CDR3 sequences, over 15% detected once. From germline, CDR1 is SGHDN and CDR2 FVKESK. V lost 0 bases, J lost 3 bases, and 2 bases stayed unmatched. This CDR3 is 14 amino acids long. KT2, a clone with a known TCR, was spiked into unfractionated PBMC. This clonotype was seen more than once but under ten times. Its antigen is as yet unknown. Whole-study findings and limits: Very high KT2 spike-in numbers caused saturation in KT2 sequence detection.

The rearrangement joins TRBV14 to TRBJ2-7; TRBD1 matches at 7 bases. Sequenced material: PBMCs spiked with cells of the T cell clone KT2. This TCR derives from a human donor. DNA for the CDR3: TGTGCCAGCAGCCAAGAGAGGGGGCTCTACGAGCAGTACTTC. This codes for CASSQERGLYEQYF.